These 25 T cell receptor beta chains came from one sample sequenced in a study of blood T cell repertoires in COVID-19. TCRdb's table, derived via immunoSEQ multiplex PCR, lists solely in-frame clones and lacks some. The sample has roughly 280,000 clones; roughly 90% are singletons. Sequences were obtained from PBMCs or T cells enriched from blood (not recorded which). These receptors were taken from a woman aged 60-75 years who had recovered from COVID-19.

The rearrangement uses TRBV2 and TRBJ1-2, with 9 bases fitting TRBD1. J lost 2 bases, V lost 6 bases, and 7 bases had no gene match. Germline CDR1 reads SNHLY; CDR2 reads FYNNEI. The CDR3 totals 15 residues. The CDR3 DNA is TGTGCCAGCAGGGCCGGGACAGGGTTCAACTATGGCTACACCTTC. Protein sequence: CASRAGTGFNYGYTF.

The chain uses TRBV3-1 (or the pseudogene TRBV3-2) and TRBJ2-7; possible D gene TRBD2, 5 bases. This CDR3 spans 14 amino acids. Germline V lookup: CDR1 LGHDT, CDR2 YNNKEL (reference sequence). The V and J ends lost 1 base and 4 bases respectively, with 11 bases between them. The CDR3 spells CASSQGSGPYEQYF. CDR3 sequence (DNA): TGTGCCAGCAGCCAAGGAAGCGGACCTTACGAGCAGTACTTC.

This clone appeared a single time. The CDR3 here is CAIRGDSSPFDGYTF. The CDR3 DNA sequence: TGTGCCATCAGGGGGGACAGCTCTCCCTTTGATGGCTACACCTTC. The chain is built from TRBV10-3 and TRBJ1-2; the match to TRBD1 covers 7 bases. The CDR3 is 15 residues long. V lost 6 bases to trimming and J lost 6 bases; unmatched junction nucleotides: 13. Germline V gene sequence: CDR1 ENHRY, CDR2 SYGVKD.

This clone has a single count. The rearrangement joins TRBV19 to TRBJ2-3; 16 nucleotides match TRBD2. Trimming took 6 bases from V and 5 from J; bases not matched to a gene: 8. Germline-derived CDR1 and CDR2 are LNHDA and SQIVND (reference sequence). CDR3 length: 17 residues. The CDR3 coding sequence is TGTGCCAGTAGCCCCGGGACTAGCGGGGGGGTAGGAGATACGCAGTATTTT. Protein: CASSPGTSGGVGDTQYF.

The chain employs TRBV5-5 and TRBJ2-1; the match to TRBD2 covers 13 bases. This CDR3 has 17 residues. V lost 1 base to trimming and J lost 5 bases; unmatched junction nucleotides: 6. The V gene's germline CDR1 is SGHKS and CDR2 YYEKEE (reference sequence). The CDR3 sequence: CASSLTSGRAGNNEQFF. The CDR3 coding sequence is TGTGCCAGCAGCTTGACTAGCGGGAGGGCCGGGAACAATGAGCAGTTCTTC.

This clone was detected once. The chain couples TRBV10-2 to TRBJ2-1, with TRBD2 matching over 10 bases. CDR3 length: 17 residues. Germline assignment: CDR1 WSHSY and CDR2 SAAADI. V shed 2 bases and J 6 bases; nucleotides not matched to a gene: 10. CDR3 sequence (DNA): TGCGCCAGCAGTGAGCGCGAGGGGCTAGCGGGAGCCAATGAGCAGTTCTTC. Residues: CASSEREGLAGANEQFF.

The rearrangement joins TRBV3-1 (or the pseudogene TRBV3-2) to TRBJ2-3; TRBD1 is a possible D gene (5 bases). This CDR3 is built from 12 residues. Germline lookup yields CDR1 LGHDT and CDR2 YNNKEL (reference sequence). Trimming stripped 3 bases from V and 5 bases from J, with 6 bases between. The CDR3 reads CASSHREDTQYF. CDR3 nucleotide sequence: TGTGCCAGCAGCCACAGGGAAGATACGCAGTATTTT.

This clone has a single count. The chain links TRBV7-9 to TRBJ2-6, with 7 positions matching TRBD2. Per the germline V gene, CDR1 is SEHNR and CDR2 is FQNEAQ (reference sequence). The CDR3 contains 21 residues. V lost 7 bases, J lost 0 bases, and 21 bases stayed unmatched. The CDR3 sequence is CASTPSRGVQTSDSGANVLTF. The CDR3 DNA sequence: TGTGCCAGCACCCCTTCTCGGGGGGTCCAGACATCCGACTCTGGGGCCAACGTCCTGACTTTC.

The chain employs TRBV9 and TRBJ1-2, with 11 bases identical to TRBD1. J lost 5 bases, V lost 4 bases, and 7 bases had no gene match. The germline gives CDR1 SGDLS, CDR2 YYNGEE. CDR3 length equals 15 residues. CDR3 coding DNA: TGTGCCAGCAGCCCAGGGACAGGGGGTCTGTATGGCTACACCTTC. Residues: CASSPGTGGLYGYTF. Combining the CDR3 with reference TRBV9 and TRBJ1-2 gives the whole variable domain DSGVTQTPKHLITATGQRVTLRCSPRSGDLSVYWYQQSLDQGLQFLIQYYNGEERAKGNILERFSAQQFPDLHSELNLSSLELGDSALYFCASSPGTGGLYGYTFGSGTRLTVV.

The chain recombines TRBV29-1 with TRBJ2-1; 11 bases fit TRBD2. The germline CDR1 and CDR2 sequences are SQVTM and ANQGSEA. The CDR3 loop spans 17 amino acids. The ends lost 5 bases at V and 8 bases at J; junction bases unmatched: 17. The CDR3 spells CSVNKEGLAVTRDEQFF. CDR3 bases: TGCAGCGTTAATAAGGAGGGACTAGCGGTGACTAGGGATGAGCAGTTCTTC.

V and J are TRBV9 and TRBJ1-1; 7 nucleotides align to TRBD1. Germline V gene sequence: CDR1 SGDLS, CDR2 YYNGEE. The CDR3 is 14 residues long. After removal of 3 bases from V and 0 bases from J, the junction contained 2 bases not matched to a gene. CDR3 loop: CASSEQGMNTEAFF. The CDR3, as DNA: TGTGCCAGCAGCGAACAGGGGATGAACACTGAAGCTTTCTTT.

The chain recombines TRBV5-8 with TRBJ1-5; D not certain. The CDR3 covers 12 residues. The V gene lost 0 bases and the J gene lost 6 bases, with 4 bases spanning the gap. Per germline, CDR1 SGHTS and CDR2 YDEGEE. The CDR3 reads CASSLVGQPQHF. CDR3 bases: TGTGCCAGCAGCTTGGTCGGTCAGCCCCAGCATTTT.

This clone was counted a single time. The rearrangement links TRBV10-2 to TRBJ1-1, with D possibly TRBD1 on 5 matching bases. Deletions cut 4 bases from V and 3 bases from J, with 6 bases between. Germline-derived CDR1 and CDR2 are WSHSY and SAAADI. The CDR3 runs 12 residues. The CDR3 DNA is TGCGCCAGCAGTGCAGGGTACACTGAAGCTTTCTTT. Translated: CASSAGYTEAFF.

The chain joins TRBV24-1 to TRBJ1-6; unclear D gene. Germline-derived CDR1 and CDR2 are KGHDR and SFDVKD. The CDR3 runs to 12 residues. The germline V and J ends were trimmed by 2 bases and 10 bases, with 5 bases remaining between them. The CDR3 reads CATSDSGSPLHF. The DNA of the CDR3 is TGTGCCACCAGTGATTCGGGGTCACCCCTCCACTTT.

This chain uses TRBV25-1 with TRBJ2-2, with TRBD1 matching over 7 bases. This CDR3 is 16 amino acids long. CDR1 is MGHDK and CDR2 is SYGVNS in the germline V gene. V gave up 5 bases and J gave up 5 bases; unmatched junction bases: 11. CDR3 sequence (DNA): TGTGCCAGCAGTAGGCCCGGGACAGCGCTAACCGGGGAGCTGTTTTTT. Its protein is CASSRPGTALTGELFF.

The chain's CDR3 is CASSFAGTGALTTQYF. The CDR3 DNA reads as TGTGCCAGCAGCTTTGCCGGGACAGGGGCCCTTACTACGCAGTATTTT. The V gene is TRBV7-3, the J gene TRBJ2-3; TRBD1 aligns across 10 bases. This CDR3 is built from 16 residues. Germline V lookup: CDR1 SGHTA, CDR2 FQGTGA. V lost 3 bases and J lost 8; bases outside the gene matches: 11.

The CDR3 DNA reads as TGTGCCAGCAGCTTACAGGTTACGACCCAGTACTTC. Protein sequence: CASSLQVTTQYF. The gene calls are TRBV7-9 and TRBJ2-5; D gene unclear. V gave up 2 bases and J gave up 7 bases, with 8 bases separating them. Germline values: CDR1 SEHNR, CDR2 FQNEAQ (reference sequence). This CDR3 has 12 amino acids.

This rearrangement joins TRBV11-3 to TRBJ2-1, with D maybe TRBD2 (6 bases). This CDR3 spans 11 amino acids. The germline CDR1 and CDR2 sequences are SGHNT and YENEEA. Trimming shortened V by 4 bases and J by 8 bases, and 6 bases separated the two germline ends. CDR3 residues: CASSSGDEQFF. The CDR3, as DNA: TGTGCCAGCAGCTCGGGAGATGAGCAGTTCTTC.

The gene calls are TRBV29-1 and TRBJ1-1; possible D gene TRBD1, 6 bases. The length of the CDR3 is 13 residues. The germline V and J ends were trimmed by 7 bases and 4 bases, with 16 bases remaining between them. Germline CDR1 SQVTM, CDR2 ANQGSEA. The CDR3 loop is CSGSGAPSTEAFF. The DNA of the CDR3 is TGCAGCGGCTCAGGGGCCCCTTCCACTGAAGCTTTCTTT.

CDR3 in amino acids: CASSIPAQTGVRTGELFF. The CDR3 DNA follows: TGTGCCAGTAGTATCCCCGCGCAGACAGGGGTGAGGACCGGGGAGCTGTTTTTT. The chain joins TRBV19 to TRBJ2-2; TRBD1 matches 8 bases. CDR1 LNHDA and CDR2 SQIVND come from the germline V gene (reference sequence). With 3 bases clipped from V and 5 bases from J, the junction kept 14 bases outside the gene matches. There are 18 residues in the CDR3.

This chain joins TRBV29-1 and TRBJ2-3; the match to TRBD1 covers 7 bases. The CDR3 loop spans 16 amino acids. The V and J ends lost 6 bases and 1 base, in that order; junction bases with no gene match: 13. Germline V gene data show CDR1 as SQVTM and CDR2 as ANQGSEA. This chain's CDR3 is CSVEGTDHARTDTQYF. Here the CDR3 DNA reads TGCAGCGTCGAGGGGACAGATCATGCTCGCACAGATACGCAGTATTTT.

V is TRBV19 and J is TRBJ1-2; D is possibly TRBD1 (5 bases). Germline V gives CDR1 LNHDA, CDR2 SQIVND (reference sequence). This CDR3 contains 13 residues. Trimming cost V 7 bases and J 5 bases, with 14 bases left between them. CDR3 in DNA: TGTGCCAGTACAACGGGGGAGGGGTATGGCTACACCTTC. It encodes CASTTGEGYGYTF.

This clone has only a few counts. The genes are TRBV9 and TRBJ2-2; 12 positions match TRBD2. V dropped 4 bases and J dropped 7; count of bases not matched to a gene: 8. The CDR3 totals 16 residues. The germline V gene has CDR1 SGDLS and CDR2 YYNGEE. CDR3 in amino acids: CASSPLAGGLVGELFF. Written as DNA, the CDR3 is TGTGCCAGCAGCCCTCTAGCGGGGGGGCTCGTCGGGGAGCTGTTTTTT.

The CDR3 DNA follows: TGTGCCAGCAGCTTAGTGCCGTGGACTAGCGTAGGTGAGCAGTTCTTC. Its translation is CASSLVPWTSVGEQFF. The chain couples TRBV7-8 to TRBJ2-1; 9 nucleotides agree with TRBD2. From germline, CDR1 is SGHVS and CDR2 FQNEAQ. This CDR3 is 16 amino acids long. The ends lost 1 base at V and 9 bases at J; junction bases unmatched: 10.

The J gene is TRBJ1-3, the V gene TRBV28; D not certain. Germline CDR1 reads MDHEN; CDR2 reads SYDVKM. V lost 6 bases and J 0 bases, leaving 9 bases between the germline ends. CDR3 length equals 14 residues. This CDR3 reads CASSTENSGNTIYF. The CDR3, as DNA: TGTGCCAGCAGCACAGAAAACTCTGGAAACACCATATATTTT.